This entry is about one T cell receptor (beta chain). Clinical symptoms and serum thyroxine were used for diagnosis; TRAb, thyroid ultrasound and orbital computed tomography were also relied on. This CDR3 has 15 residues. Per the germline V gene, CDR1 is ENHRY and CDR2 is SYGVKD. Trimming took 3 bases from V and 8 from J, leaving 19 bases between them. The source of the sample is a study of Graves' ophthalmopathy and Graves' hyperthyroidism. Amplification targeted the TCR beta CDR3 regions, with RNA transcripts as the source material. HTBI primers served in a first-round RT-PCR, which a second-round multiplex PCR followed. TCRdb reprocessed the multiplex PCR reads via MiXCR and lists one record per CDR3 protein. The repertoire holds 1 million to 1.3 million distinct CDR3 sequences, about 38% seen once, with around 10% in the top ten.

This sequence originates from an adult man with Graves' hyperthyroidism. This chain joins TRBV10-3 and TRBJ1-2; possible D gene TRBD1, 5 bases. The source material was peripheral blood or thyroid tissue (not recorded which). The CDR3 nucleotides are TGTGCCATCAGTGAAGAGACTCCGGGGCCGTCGGGCTACACCTTC. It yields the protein CAISEETPGPSGYTF.